The sequence of this T cell receptor (beta chain) was determined in a study of blood T cell repertoires in COVID-19. V lost 3 bases, J lost 3 bases, and 7 bases stayed unmatched. The germline CDR1 and CDR2 sequences are SGHKS and YYEKEE (reference sequence). The CDR3 length is 15 residues. In the original analysis: From reference gene primer amplification, estimates of nucleated cell counts were derived. Generated by immunoSEQ multiplex PCR, the TCRdb table keeps only in-frame clones and is missing some. V, J and clone size reflect that table, while D and trimming were determined from the DNA. The sample consists of some 300,000 clones, 75% to 90% of them appearing once.

What was sequenced was peripheral blood. The V call is TRBV5-5, the J call TRBJ2-7; TRBD1 matches 9 bases. The sequence derives from a woman aged 70-85 years with COVID-19, enrolled during active disease. This CDR3 is CASSWTGTGNYEQYF. CDR3 sequence (DNA): TGTGCCAGCAGCTGGACCGGGACAGGGAACTACGAGCAGTACTTC.